Listed below are T cell receptor beta chains from one sample, sequenced in a study of OX40 agonist ivuxolimab in advanced cancers. Here immunoSEQ multiplex PCR was the method, and the copy in TCRdb shows in-frame clones only, minus some. Seen here are around 53,000 clones, about 85% observed once, and the top ten hold 2.8%. This specimen was CD4+ or CD8+ T cells sorted from blood, taken in a trial of the OX40 agonist ivuxolimab. Receptors originate from an adult with an advanced solid tumor such as melanoma, head and neck, liver or kidney cancer. The conserved cysteine and the conserved F or W are not part of the CDR3 here. The D gene is left open where the match is weak. Where a row states a size, it is once, few, many or the class of an expanded clone; other rows omit it.

V gene: TRBV7-3
D gene: TRBD2
clone size: NA
J gene: TRBJ2-5
CDR3 protein: ASSLSGSGETQY

V gene: TRBV29-1
D gene: NA
clone size: NA
J gene: TRBJ1-1
CDR3 protein: SVDTAGTNTEAF

V gene: TRBV18
D gene: NA
clone size: NA
J gene: TRBJ1-1
CDR3 protein: ASSSSGGDTEAF

V gene: TRBV19
D gene: NA
clone size: NA
J gene: TRBJ1-1
CDR3 protein: ASRKQGMDTEAF

V gene: TRBV28
D gene: TRBD2
clone size: NA
J gene: TRBJ2-7
CDR3 protein: ASSPRGETYEQY

V gene: TRBV28
D gene: TRBD1
clone size: NA
J gene: TRBJ1-3
CDR3 protein: ASRRQGGNTIY

V gene: TRBV6-4
D gene: NA
clone size: NA
J gene: TRBJ2-1
CDR3 protein: ASSVVGGAEQF

V gene: TRBV4-2
D gene: TRBD1
clone size: NA
J gene: TRBJ1-2
CDR3 protein: ASSLRTGTGAGYT

V gene: TRBV5-1
D gene: NA
clone size: NA
J gene: TRBJ2-6
CDR3 protein: ASSLRAGANVLT

V gene: TRBV6-5
D gene: TRBD1
clone size: few
J gene: TRBJ2-2
CDR3 protein: ASRPTGATGELF

V gene: TRBV9
D gene: TRBD2
clone size: NA
J gene: TRBJ2-7
CDR3 protein: ASSPGGVENEQY

V gene: TRBV5-1
D gene: NA
clone size: once
J gene: TRBJ2-5
CDR3 protein: ASSLQGSGTQY

V gene: TRBV9
D gene: NA
clone size: NA
J gene: TRBJ2-1
CDR3 protein: ASSVGGGSYNEQF

V gene: TRBV11-2
D gene: TRBD2
clone size: NA
J gene: TRBJ2-7
CDR3 protein: ASSSLAGGYEQY

V gene: TRBV10-1
D gene: TRBD2
clone size: NA
J gene: TRBJ2-1
CDR3 protein: ASSESGGTKNHNEQF

V gene: TRBV9
D gene: NA
clone size: NA
J gene: TRBJ2-1
CDR3 protein: ASSEIGSEQF

V gene: TRBV11-3
D gene: NA
clone size: few
J gene: TRBJ2-1
CDR3 protein: ASSLSNEQF

V gene: TRBV5-1
D gene: TRBD1
clone size: NA
J gene: TRBJ2-7
CDR3 protein: ASSPLTGLGEQY

V gene: TRBV20-1
D gene: NA
clone size: NA
J gene: TRBJ1-2
CDR3 protein: SARGSLYT

V gene: TRBV6-7
D gene: NA
clone size: NA
J gene: TRBJ1-4
CDR3 protein: ASSWGGTNEKLF

V gene: TRBV10-3
D gene: TRBD1
clone size: once
J gene: TRBJ2-7
CDR3 protein: AIRQGDYEQY

V gene: TRBV10-3
D gene: TRBD2
clone size: few
J gene: TRBJ2-1
CDR3 protein: AISDPTSSVNEQF

V gene: TRBV19
D gene: TRBD2
clone size: NA
J gene: TRBJ2-7
CDR3 protein: ASSIYPGLAGNEQY

V gene: TRBV4-3
D gene: NA
clone size: NA
J gene: TRBJ1-2
CDR3 protein: ASSQVSGGAHGYT

V gene: TRBV11-3
D gene: NA
clone size: NA
J gene: TRBJ2-2
CDR3 protein: ASSLGGPNTGELF

V gene: TRBV9
D gene: TRBD1
clone size: NA
J gene: TRBJ2-7
CDR3 protein: ASSRDRRSSYEQY

V gene: TRBV18
D gene: NA
clone size: NA
J gene: TRBJ1-2
CDR3 protein: ASSPGRGGYGYT

V gene: TRBV11-2
D gene: NA
clone size: NA
J gene: TRBJ1-3
CDR3 protein: ASSLAADSGNTIY

V gene: TRBV6-1
D gene: NA
clone size: once
J gene: TRBJ1-2
CDR3 protein: ASSQGFSYGYT

V gene: TRBV5-6
D gene: NA
clone size: NA
J gene: TRBJ2-7
CDR3 protein: ASSLRGTNSYEQY

V gene: TRBV9
D gene: TRBD2
clone size: NA
J gene: TRBJ2-3
CDR3 protein: ASSWVLAGGRDTQY